Each of the 9 T cell receptor beta chains below was sequenced from the same sample in a study of OX40 agonist ivuxolimab in advanced cancers. Some clones are missing from TCRdb's copy, which holds only in-frame ones; the method was immunoSEQ multiplex PCR. This table has about 22,000 clones, 77% appearing once. Sequencing was performed on CD4+ or CD8+ T cells sorted from blood, taken in a trial of the OX40 agonist ivuxolimab. Source of these receptors: an adult with an advanced solid tumor such as melanoma, head and neck, liver or kidney cancer.

The chain links TRBV13 to TRBJ2-5; tentatively, D is TRBD2 (6 bases). V dropped 5 bases and J dropped 2 bases, with 9 bases sitting between them. The CDR3 has 13 amino acids. CDR1 is PRHDT and CDR2 is FYEKMQ in the germline V gene (reference sequence). CDR3 sequence: CASSPGTQETQYF. The CDR3 nucleotides read TGTGCCAGCAGCCCCGGGACTCAAGAGACCCAGTACTTC.

The chain carries TRBV4-3 and TRBJ2-1; 7 bases align to TRBD1. Germline V gene lookup returns CDR1 LGHNA and CDR2 YSLEER. Trimming cost V 2 bases and J 5 bases; bases outside gene matches: 6. The CDR3 consists of 15 residues. The CDR3 DNA sequence: TGCGCCAGCAGCCAATTCGAGGGGGCTGACAATGAGCAGTTCTTC. Its protein product is CASSQFEGADNEQFF.

The chain links TRBV6-5 to TRBJ2-7; 7 nucleotides line up with TRBD2. Germline loops: CDR1 MNHEY, CDR2 SVGAGI. V lost 0 bases, J lost 1 base, and 6 bases stayed unmatched. The CDR3 has 16 residues. The CDR3 loop is CASSYSPVGGSYEQYF. CDR3 DNA sequence: TGTGCCAGCAGTTACTCTCCGGTGGGGGGGTCCTACGAGCAGTACTTC.

The chain joins TRBV7-6 to TRBJ1-1; possibly TRBD1 for D (6 bases). Germline CDR1 is SGHVS and CDR2 is FNYEAQ. There are 14 residues in the CDR3. Trimming removed 0 bases at V and 4 bases at J, with 9 bases between. The CDR3, as DNA: TGTGCCAGCAGCTTAGCGCAGGGGACCACTGAAGCTTTCTTT. It encodes CASSLAQGTTEAFF. The full variable domain, with the rest looked up from reference TRBV7-6 and TRBJ1-1, is GAGVSQSPRYKVTKRGQDVALRCDPISGHVSLYWYRQALGQGPEFLTYFNYEAQQDKSGLPNDRFSAERPEGSISTLTIQRTEQRDSAMYRCASSLAQGTTEAFFGQGTRLTVV.

The chain recombines TRBV5-5 with TRBJ2-1; D remains ambiguous. This CDR3 region has 14 residues. The germline V gene has CDR1 SGHKS and CDR2 YYEKEE (reference sequence). V lost 2 bases and J 4 bases, leaving 10 bases between the germline ends. For the CDR3, the DNA is TGTGCCAGCAGCTTAGAAGGGATTTACAATGAGCAGTTCTTC. This encodes CASSLEGIYNEQFF.

The V gene is TRBV14, the J gene TRBJ2-7; unclear D gene. Trimming took off 0 bases at V and 5 bases at J, with 14 bases between the two ends. This CDR3 contains 15 residues. Germline V gene sequence: CDR1 SGHDN, CDR2 FVKESK. CDR3: CASSQESGFENEQYF. CDR3 nucleotides: TGTGCCAGCAGCCAAGAGTCCGGGTTCGAGAACGAGCAGTACTTC.

The chain combines TRBV9 with TRBJ1-1; D is uncertain. V lost 0 bases and J 4 bases, leaving 10 bases between the germline ends. CDR1 is SGDLS and CDR2 is YYNGEE in the germline V gene. The CDR3 contains 14 residues. CDR3 residues: CASSVAWTVTEAFF. In DNA form, the CDR3 reads TGTGCCAGCAGCGTAGCTTGGACGGTCACTGAAGCTTTCTTT.

V usage is TRBV2 and J usage is TRBJ2-7; TRBD1 agrees at 8 bases. This CDR3 contains 14 residues. Germline values: CDR1 SNHLY, CDR2 FYNNEI. Trimming took 1 base from V and 3 from J; bases not matched to a gene: 2. The CDR3 spells CASSEGTGSYEQYF. The CDR3 DNA reads as TGTGCCAGCAGTGAAGGGACAGGGAGCTACGAGCAGTACTTC. Full variable domain (outside the CDR3, taken from reference TRBV2 and TRBJ2-7): EPEVTQTPSHQVTQMGQEVILRCVPISNHLYFYWYRQILGQKVEFLVSFYNNEISEKSEIFDDQFSVERPDGSNFTLKIRSTKLEDSAMYFCASSEGTGSYEQYFGPGTRLTVT.

This clone appeared a single time. CDR3 sequence (DNA): TGTGCCAGCAGGCGCAAACTAGCTACCCATTCCGACAATGAGCAGTTCTTC. This sequence encodes CASRRKLATHSDNEQFF. This rearrangement joins TRBV21-1 to TRBJ2-1; the table calls TRBD2, which could not be checked here. TRBV21-1 is described as a pseudogene. The CDR3 is 17 residues long.